This is a list of T cell receptor beta chains from one sample in a study of cytomegalovirus exposure and HLA in healthy donors. TCRdb keeps only in-frame clones here, not all; method: immunoSEQ multiplex PCR. Counted here are around 110,000 clones, around 81% occurring once; the ten biggest clones make up about 3.9%. The sample consisted of PBMCs. Source of these receptors: a woman aged 25 to 39 in good health and CMV-seronegative. CDR3s include the opening cysteine and the closing phenylalanine or tryptophan. A D gene is named only where the DNA matches it firmly.

v_call,d_call,j_call,cdr3_length,cdr3_nt,cdr3_aa
TRBV23-1,TRBD1,TRBJ2-1,16,TGCGCCAGCAGTCAATGGACAGGGGCGGATTACAATGAGCAGTTCTTC,CASSQWTGADYNEQFF
TRBV7-6,-,TRBJ2-7,15,TGTGCCAGCAGCCCTCTGCGGGGTCGCTCCTACGAGCAGTACTTC,CASSPLRGRSYEQYF
TRBV19,-,TRBJ1-5,15,TGTGCCAGTAGTACCCGGACAGCGGGCAATCAGCCCCAGCATTTT,CASSTRTAGNQPQHF
TRBV27,TRBD2,TRBJ2-7,13,TGTGCCAGTCGGGGACTAGATTACTACGAGCAGTACTTC,CASRGLDYYEQYF
TRBV2,-,TRBJ2-7,15,TGTGCCAGCACCCCCTCCGGGGGTGGGTCCTACGAGCAGTACTTC,CASTPSGGGSYEQYF
TRBV6-1,TRBD2,TRBJ2-7,14,TGTGCCAGCAGCGAGACTAGCGGGAGTTACGAGCAGTACTTC,CASSETSGSYEQYF
TRBV27,-,TRBJ2-1,15,TGTGCCAGCAGTTTTAAGTTGCTGTCAGGTAATGAGCAGTTCTTC,CASSFKLLSGNEQFF
TRBV2,TRBD2,TRBJ2-5,17,TGTGCCAGCAGTGAAGCCCCTAGCGGTCCCCCACAAGAGACCCAGTACTTC,CASSEAPSGPPQETQYF
TRBV13,-,TRBJ1-1,15,TGTGCCAGCAGCGGGGAGGGGGATATGAACACTGAAGCTTTCTTT,CASSGEGDMNTEAFF
TRBV27,TRBD2,TRBJ2-5,16,TGTGCCAGCAGTTTATTGTTAGCGGGCGGCCGGGAGACCCAGTACTTC,CASSLLLAGGRETQYF
TRBV15,TRBD2,TRBJ2-1,16,TGTGCCACCAGCCCTAGGGGCGGGGGGAGGGGAAATGAGCAGTTCTTC,CATSPRGGGRGNEQFF
TRBV18,-,TRBJ1-1,15,TGTGCCAGCTCACCCCTCAGAGCGCCGTCCGCTGAAGCTTTCTTT,CASSPLRAPSAEAFF
TRBV7-2,-,TRBJ2-5,14,TGTGCCAGCAGCTGGAGCCACAGGGCCGAGACCCAGTACTTC,CASSWSHRAETQYF
TRBV27,TRBD2,TRBJ2-1,16,TGTGCCAGCGGCCCCCGACTAGCGGGATTGAGTAATGAGCAGTTCTTC,CASGPRLAGLSNEQFF
TRBV6-5,TRBD2,TRBJ2-7,13,TGTGCCACCACGGGACTAGCGAGTTACGAGCAGTACTTC,CATTGLASYEQYF